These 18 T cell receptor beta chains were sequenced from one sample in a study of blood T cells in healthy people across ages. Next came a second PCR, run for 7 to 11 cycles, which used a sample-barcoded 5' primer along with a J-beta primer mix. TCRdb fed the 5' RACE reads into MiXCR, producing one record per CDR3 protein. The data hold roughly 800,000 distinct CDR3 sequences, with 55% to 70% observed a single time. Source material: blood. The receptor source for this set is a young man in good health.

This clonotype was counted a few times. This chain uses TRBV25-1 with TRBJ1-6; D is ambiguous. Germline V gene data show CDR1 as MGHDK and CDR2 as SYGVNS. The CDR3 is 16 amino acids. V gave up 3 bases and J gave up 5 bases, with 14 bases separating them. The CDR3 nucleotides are TGTGCCAGCAGTGACGCACGAGGGCTCGATAATTCACCCCTCCACTTT. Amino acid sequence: CASSDARGLDNSPLHF.

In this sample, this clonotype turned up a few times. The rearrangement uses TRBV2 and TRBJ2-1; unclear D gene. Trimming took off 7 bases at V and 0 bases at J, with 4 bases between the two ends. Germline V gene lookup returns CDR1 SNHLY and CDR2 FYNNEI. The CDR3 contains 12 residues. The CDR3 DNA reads TGTGCCAGCAACCGCTCCTACAATGAGCAGTTCTTC. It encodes CASNRSYNEQFF.

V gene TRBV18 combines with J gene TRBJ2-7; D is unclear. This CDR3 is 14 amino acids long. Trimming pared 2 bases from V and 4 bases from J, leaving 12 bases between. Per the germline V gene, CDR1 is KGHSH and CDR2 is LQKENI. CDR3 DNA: TGTGCCAGCTCACCAAGGGATTCAGTGTACGAGCAGTACTTC. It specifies CASSPRDSVYEQYF.

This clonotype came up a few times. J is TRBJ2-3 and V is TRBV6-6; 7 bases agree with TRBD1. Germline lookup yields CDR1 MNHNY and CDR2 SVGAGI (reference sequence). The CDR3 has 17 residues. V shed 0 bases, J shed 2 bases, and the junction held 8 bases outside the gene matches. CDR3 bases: TGTGCCAGCAGTTACTCGAAAGGGACAGCCACCACAGATACGCAGTATTTT. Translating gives CASSYSKGTATTDTQYF.

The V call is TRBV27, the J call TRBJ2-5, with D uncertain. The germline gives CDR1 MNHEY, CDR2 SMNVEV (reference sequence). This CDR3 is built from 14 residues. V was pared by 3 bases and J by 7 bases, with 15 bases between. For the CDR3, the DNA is TGTGCCAGCAGTTTCGCGTCGGGTGCAGGGACCCAGTACTTC. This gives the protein CASSFASGAGTQYF.

This CDR3 reads CAWSPTLGLEQFF. The CDR3 coding sequence is TGTGCCTGGAGTCCCACCCTAGGACTTGAGCAGTTCTTC. The J gene is TRBJ2-1, the V gene TRBV30, with D possibly matching TRBD2 (5 bases). The V gene's germline CDR1 is GTSNPN and CDR2 SVGIG (reference sequence). This CDR3 is 13 amino acids long. The V gene lost 2 bases and the J gene lost 9 bases, with 14 bases spanning the gap.

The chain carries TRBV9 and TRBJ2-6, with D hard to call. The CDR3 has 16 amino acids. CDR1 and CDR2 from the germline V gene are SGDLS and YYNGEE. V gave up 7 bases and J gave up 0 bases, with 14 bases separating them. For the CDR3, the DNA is TGTGCCAGCGCCGTGGCAGAGTACTCTGGGGCCAACGTCCTGACTTTC. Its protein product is CASAVAEYSGANVLTF.

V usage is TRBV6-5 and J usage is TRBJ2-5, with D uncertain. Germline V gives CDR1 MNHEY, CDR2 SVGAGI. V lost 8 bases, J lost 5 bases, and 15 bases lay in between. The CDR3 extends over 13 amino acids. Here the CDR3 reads CASRPPSTETQYF. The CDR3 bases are TGTGCCAGCCGCCCCCCCTCGACGGAGACCCAGTACTTC.

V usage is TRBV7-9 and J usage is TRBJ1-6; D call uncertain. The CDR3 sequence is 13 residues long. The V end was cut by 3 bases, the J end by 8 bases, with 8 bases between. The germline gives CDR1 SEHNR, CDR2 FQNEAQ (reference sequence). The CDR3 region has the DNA TGTGCCAGCAGCTTGAGGGCCGATTCACCCCTCCACTTT. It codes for CASSLRADSPLHF. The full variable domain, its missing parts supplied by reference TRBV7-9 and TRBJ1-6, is DTGVSQNPRHKITKRGQNVTFRCDPISEHNRLYWYRQTLGQGPEFLTYFQNEAQLEKSRLLSDRFSAERPKGSFSTLEIQRTEQGDSAMYLCASSLRADSPLHFGNGTRLTVT.

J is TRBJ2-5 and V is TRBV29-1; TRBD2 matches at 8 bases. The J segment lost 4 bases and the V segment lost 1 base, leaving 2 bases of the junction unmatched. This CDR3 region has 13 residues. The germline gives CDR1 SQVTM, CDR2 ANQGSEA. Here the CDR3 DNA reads TGCAGCGTTGAAGGGACTAGCCGAGAGACCCAGTACTTC. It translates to CSVEGTSRETQYF.

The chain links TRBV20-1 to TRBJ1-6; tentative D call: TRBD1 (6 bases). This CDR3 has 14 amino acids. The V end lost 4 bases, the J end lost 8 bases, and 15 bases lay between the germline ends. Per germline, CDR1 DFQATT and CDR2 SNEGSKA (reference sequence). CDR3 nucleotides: TGCAGTGCTACTTCGGGAAGGGGGGATTCACCCCTCCACTTT. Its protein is CSATSGRGDSPLHF.

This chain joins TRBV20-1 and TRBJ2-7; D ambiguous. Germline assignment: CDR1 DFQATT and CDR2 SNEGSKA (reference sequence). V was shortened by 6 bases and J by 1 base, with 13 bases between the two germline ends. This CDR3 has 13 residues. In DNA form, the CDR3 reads TGCAGTGCCACCTTCGAGAAATCCTACGAGCAGTACTTC. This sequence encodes CSATFEKSYEQYF.

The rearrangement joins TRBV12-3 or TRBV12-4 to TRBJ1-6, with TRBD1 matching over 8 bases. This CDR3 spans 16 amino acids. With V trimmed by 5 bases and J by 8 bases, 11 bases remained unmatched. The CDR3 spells CASSPIGTGSDSPLHF. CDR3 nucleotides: TGTGCCAGCAGTCCCATCGGGACAGGTTCGGATTCACCCCTCCACTTT.

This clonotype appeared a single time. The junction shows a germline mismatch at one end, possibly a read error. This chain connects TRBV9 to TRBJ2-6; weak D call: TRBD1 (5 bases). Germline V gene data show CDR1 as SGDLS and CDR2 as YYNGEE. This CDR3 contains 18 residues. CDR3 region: CASSAQTAFGAGTNVLTF. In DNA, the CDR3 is TGTGCCAGCAGCGCCCAGACAGCCTTTGGGGCTGGGACCAACGTCCTGACTTTC.

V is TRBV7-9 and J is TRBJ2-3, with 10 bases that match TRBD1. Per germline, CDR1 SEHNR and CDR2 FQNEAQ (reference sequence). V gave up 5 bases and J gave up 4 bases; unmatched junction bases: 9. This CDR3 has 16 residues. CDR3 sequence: CASSRIRTGGSDTQYF. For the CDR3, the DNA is TGTGCCAGCAGCCGCATCCGGACAGGGGGATCAGATACGCAGTATTTT.

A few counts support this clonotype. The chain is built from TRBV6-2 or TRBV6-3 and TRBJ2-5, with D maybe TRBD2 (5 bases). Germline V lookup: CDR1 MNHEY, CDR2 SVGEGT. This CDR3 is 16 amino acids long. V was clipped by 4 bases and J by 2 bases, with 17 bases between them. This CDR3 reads CASSSGWTINQETQYF. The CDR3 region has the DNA TGTGCCAGCAGTTCGGGATGGACGATAAATCAAGAGACCCAGTACTTC.

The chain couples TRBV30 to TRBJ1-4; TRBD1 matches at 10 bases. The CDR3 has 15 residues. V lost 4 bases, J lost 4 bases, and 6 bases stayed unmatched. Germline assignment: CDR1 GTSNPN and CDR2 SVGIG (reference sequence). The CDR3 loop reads CAWTDGQGGNEKLFF. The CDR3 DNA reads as TGTGCCTGGACCGACGGACAGGGGGGTAATGAAAAACTGTTTTTT.

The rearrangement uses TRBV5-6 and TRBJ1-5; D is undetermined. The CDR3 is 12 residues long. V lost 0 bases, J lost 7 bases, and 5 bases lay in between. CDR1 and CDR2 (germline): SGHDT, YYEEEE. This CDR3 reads CASSLGRQPQHF. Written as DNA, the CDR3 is TGTGCCAGCAGCTTGGGAAGGCAGCCCCAGCATTTT.